What follows is one TCR beta chain and its context. Assay used: immunoSEQ multiplex PCR; TCRdb lists only in-frame clones, some missing. The sample lists under 250,000 clones, 92% occurring once. The data stem from a study of blood T cell repertoires in COVID-19. Study as a whole: Specimens from acute and convalescent COVID-19 originated in the United States, Italy and Spain.

Seattle enrolled patients during active infection and tracked them longitudinally. V lost 2 bases, J lost 5 bases, and 16 bases lay in between. Germline V lookup: CDR1 SGHAT, CDR2 FQNNGV. The CDR3 is 15 residues long. The specimen sequenced was peripheral blood. The gene calls are TRBV11-2 and TRBJ2-7; weak D call: TRBD2 (6 bases). The source of this sequence is a man in his 60s with COVID-19, enrolled during active disease. The CDR3 DNA sequence: TGTGCCAGCAGCTTAACAAGAGGGAGGTCCCACGAGCAGTACTTC. Translating gives CASSLTRGRSHEQYF.